The 25 T cell receptor beta chains below all came from one sample that was sequenced in a study of blood T cell repertoires in COVID-19. Profiling relied on immunoSEQ multiplex PCR, and the TCRdb table lists in-frame clones only, not all of them. This sample has some 240,000 clones, with approximately 90% found just once. Sequencing was carried out using peripheral blood. The receptor source for this set is a man aged 55-75 years with COVID-19, enrolled during active disease.

Only one count was recorded for this clone. Other DNA sequences from this sample encode an identical CDR3 as well. The CDR3 protein is CASSLDRGNTEAFF. CDR3 coding DNA: TGCGCCAGCAGCTTGGACAGGGGAAACACTGAAGCTTTCTTT. The chain combines TRBV5-1 with TRBJ1-1; 7 bases match TRBD1. CDR1 SGHRS and CDR2 YFSETQ come from the germline V gene. The trim removed 0 bases at V and 2 bases at J, leaving 1 base unmatched. The CDR3 runs 14 residues.

The chain couples TRBV7-2 to TRBJ2-7; 7 bases match TRBD2. After removal of 5 bases from V and 0 bases from J, the junction contained 19 bases not matched to a gene. Germline V gene data show CDR1 as SGHTA and CDR2 as FQGNSA. There are 19 residues in the CDR3. CDR3 sequence (DNA): TGTGCCAGCAGCCCCCAGACGGGACTAACTAATTACTACTCCTACGAGCAGTACTTC. Protein product: CASSPQTGLTNYYSYEQYF.

V gene TRBV18 combines with J gene TRBJ2-7; D not certain. V shed 3 bases and J shed 3 bases, with 12 bases lying between them. The V gene's germline CDR1 is KGHSH and CDR2 LQKENI. The CDR3 is 14 residues long. The CDR3 nucleotides are TGTGCCAGCTCACCTACACATGTTATCTACGAGCAGTACTTC. Its translation: CASSPTHVIYEQYF.

J is TRBJ2-5 and V is TRBV4-3; the match to TRBD1 covers 8 bases. CDR3 length: 15 amino acids. The junction had 8 bases not matched to a gene; V was cut back by 3 bases and J by 5 bases. Germline V CDR1 and CDR2: LGHNA, YSLEER. The chain's CDR3 is CASSQHRGWGETQYF. Written as DNA, the CDR3 is TGCGCCAGCAGCCAGCACAGGGGGTGGGGGGAGACCCAGTACTTC.

This chain joins TRBV6-5 and TRBJ1-1; tentatively, D is TRBD1 (5 bases). The V gene lost 6 bases and the J gene lost 3 bases, with 11 bases spanning the gap. CDR3 length equals 13 residues. Germline V gene sequence: CDR1 MNHEY, CDR2 SVGAGI. For the CDR3, the DNA is TGTGCCAGCAGGGGGGGAAGGGACACTGAAGCTTTCTTT. Amino acids: CASRGGRDTEAFF.

J is TRBJ2-1 and V is TRBV4-1; TRBD2 agrees at 8 bases. The CDR3 runs 17 residues. Unmatched junction bases numbered 13, after V lost 0 bases and J lost 9 bases. Germline lookup yields CDR1 MGHRA and CDR2 YSYEKL. CDR3: CASSQEIRRAGVGEQFF. As DNA, the CDR3 is TGCGCCAGCAGCCAAGAAATTCGGCGAGCGGGGGTAGGTGAGCAGTTCTTC.

V and J are TRBV18 and TRBJ2-5; TRBD1 might be the D (6 bases). The V and J ends lost 1 base and 2 bases respectively, with 8 bases between them. The CDR3 contains 14 residues. The V gene's germline CDR1 is KGHSH and CDR2 LQKENI. This CDR3 is CASSPQQGQETQYF. CDR3 bases: TGTGCCAGCTCACCACAGCAGGGGCAAGAGACCCAGTACTTC.

The genes are TRBV19 and TRBJ1-1; D unresolved. Trimming left V 2 bases short and J 4 bases short, with 11 bases between. Germline values: CDR1 LNHDA, CDR2 SQIVND (reference sequence). The CDR3 covers 14 residues. CDR3 residues: CASSIRVGSTEAFF. CDR3 bases: TGTGCCAGTAGTATAAGGGTGGGGAGCACTGAAGCTTTCTTT.

The chain is built from TRBV11-3 and TRBJ2-1, with no clear D. Trimming shortened V by 5 bases and J by 9 bases, and 11 bases separated the two germline ends. CDR1 and CDR2 (germline): SGHNT, YENEEA. The length of the CDR3 is 12 residues. CDR3: CASSTEVGEQFF. DNA for the CDR3: TGTGCCAGCAGCACCGAGGTGGGTGAGCAGTTCTTC. The entire variable domain, with the rest obtained from reference TRBV11-3 and TRBJ2-1, is as follows: EAGVVQSPRYKIIEKKQPVAFWCNPISGHNTLYWYLQNLGQGPELLIRYENEEAVDDSQLPKDRFSAERLKGVDSTLKIQPAELGDSAVYLCASSTEVGEQFFGPGTRLTVL.

The chain links TRBV5-1 to TRBJ1-1; tentative D call: TRBD1 (6 bases). Germline CDR1 is SGHRS and CDR2 is YFSETQ. The CDR3 extends over 16 amino acids. V was shortened by 4 bases and J by 4 bases, with 20 bases between the two germline ends. For the CDR3, the DNA is TGCGCCAGCAGCGTTTCAACAGGGATCCCGGGCACTGAAGCTTTCTTT. The encoded protein is CASSVSTGIPGTEAFF. The full variable domain, completed using reference TRBV5-1 and TRBJ1-1, is KAGVTQTPRYLIKTRGQQVTLSCSPISGHRSVSWYQQTPGQGLQFLFEYFSETQRNKGNFPGRFSGRQFSNSRSEMNVSTLELGDSALYLCASSVSTGIPGTEAFFGQGTRLTVV.

The chain carries TRBV7-2 and TRBJ2-7; 8 nucleotides line up with TRBD1. Per germline, CDR1 SGHTA and CDR2 FQGNSA. CDR3 length equals 14 residues. V dropped 5 bases and J dropped 3; count of bases not matched to a gene: 6. This CDR3 reads CASSTRTGFYEQYF. In DNA, the CDR3 is TGTGCCAGCAGCACCCGGACAGGGTTCTACGAGCAGTACTTC. Full variable domain (rest looked up from reference TRBV7-2 and TRBJ2-7): GAGVSQSPSNKVTEKGKDVELRCDPISGHTALYWYRQSLGQGLEFLIYFQGNSAPDKSGLPSDRFSAERTGGSVSTLTIQRTQQEDSAVYLCASSTRTGFYEQYFGPGTRLTVT.

V is TRBV12-1 and J is TRBJ2-2; the tabulated D call, TRBD1, remains unverified against the DNA. TRBV12-1 constitutes a pseudogene. The length of the CDR3 is 17 residues. DNA for the CDR3: TGTGCCAGCAGCTTTCGTCCGGGACAGACTAACACCGGGGAGCTGTTTTTT. Its translation: CASSFRPGQTNTGELFF.

CDR3 sequence (DNA): TGTGCCAGCAGCTCCTACGACTTTAACTACGAGCAGTACTTC. It specifies CASSSYDFNYEQYF. The chain couples TRBV5-4 to TRBJ2-7; D remains ambiguous. The CDR3 loop spans 14 amino acids. The germline V gene has CDR1 SGHNT and CDR2 YYREEE (reference sequence). V was pared by 3 bases and J by 3 bases, with 13 bases between.

The rearrangement uses TRBV7-9 and TRBJ2-2, with 8 bases lining up with TRBD2. The CDR3 has 14 amino acids. Germline assignment: CDR1 SEHNR and CDR2 FQNEAQ (reference sequence). J gave up 6 bases and V 2 bases, and 2 bases lay outside the gene matches. The CDR3 region has the DNA TGTGCCAGCAGCTTATTACTAGCGGCCGGGGAGCTGTTTTTT. This gives the protein CASSLLLAAGELFF.

The chain couples TRBV3-1 (or the pseudogene TRBV3-2) to TRBJ2-2, with D tentatively TRBD1 (5 bases). This CDR3 is built from 15 residues. V was cut by 3 bases and J by 0 bases, with 8 bases left in between. Germline assignment: CDR1 LGHDT and CDR2 YNNKEL (reference sequence). CDR3 in amino acids: CASSQRTPNTGELFF. For the CDR3, the DNA is TGTGCCAGCAGCCAGCGGACACCGAACACCGGGGAGCTGTTTTTT.

This chain connects TRBV5-1 to TRBJ2-1; D is perhaps TRBD2 (6 bases). Per germline, CDR1 SGHRS and CDR2 YFSETQ. The CDR3 sequence is 15 residues long. V dropped 0 bases and J dropped 3 bases, with 10 bases sitting between them. The CDR3 loop is CASSLGAGSYNEQFF. CDR3 in DNA: TGCGCCAGCAGCTTGGGAGCGGGTAGCTACAATGAGCAGTTCTTC.

The chain combines TRBV10-3 with TRBJ2-7; 8 bases map to TRBD2. This CDR3 region has 14 residues. With V trimmed by 10 bases and J by 1 base, 9 bases remained unmatched. Germline values: CDR1 ENHRY, CDR2 SYGVKD. CDR3 nucleotides: TGTGCCACCACCCCACGGGAGGGATCCTACGAGCAGTACTTC. Amino acid sequence: CATTPREGSYEQYF.

This chain connects TRBV6-5 to TRBJ1-5; a weak D match, TRBD1 (5 bases). The V gene lost 8 bases and the J gene lost 7 bases, with 21 bases spanning the gap. CDR1 and CDR2 (germline): MNHEY, SVGAGI. The CDR3 is 15 residues long. Here the CDR3 reads CASGSLPGGGQPQHF. In DNA, the CDR3 is TGTGCCAGCGGCTCGCTCCCGGGGGGGGGACAGCCCCAGCATTTT.

V and J are TRBV5-1 and TRBJ1-5, with D hard to call. Trimming took 4 bases from V and 3 from J, leaving 17 bases between them. CDR1 and CDR2 from the germline V gene are SGHRS and YFSETQ. The CDR3 extends over 16 amino acids. The CDR3 DNA is TGCGCCAGCAGCCCCGTGACGCGGCAGTCCAATCAGCCCCAGCATTTT. Residues: CASSPVTRQSNQPQHF. The full variable domain, rest sourced from reference TRBV5-1 and TRBJ1-5, is KAGVTQTPRYLIKTRGQQVTLSCSPISGHRSVSWYQQTPGQGLQFLFEYFSETQRNKGNFPGRFSGRQFSNSRSEMNVSTLELGDSALYLCASSPVTRQSNQPQHFGDGTRLSIL.

The chain carries TRBV5-6 and TRBJ2-2; 8 bases align to TRBD1. Germline V gene lookup returns CDR1 SGHDT and CDR2 YYEEEE. This CDR3 spans 16 amino acids. J gave up 1 base and V 7 bases, and 9 bases lay outside the gene matches. CDR3 loop: CASARQGTENTGELFF. CDR3 in DNA: TGTGCCAGCGCCCGACAGGGGACCGAGAACACCGGGGAGCTGTTTTTT.

V usage is TRBV5-1 and J usage is TRBJ1-1, with D possibly matching TRBD1 (5 bases). Trimming took 3 bases from V and 0 from J, leaving 15 bases between them. The CDR3 is 16 residues long. Germline values: CDR1 SGHRS, CDR2 YFSETQ. As DNA, the CDR3 is TGCGCCAGCAGCTGGTCACCACAGGACATGAACACTGAAGCTTTCTTT. Translation: CASSWSPQDMNTEAFF. Together with reference TRBV5-1 and TRBJ1-1, the CDR3 gives the full variable domain: KAGVTQTPRYLIKTRGQQVTLSCSPISGHRSVSWYQQTPGQGLQFLFEYFSETQRNKGNFPGRFSGRQFSNSRSEMNVSTLELGDSALYLCASSWSPQDMNTEAFFGQGTRLTVV.

The chain carries TRBV10-2 and TRBJ2-7; no firm D call. Trimming shortened V by 4 bases and J by 0 bases, and 4 bases separated the two germline ends. The V gene's germline CDR1 is WSHSY and CDR2 SAAADI. CDR3 length: 12 amino acids. CDR3 nucleotide sequence: TGCGCCAGCAGTGGCAGCTCCTACGAGCAGTACTTC. This sequence encodes CASSGSSYEQYF.

J is TRBJ1-1 and V is TRBV9, with D possibly TRBD1 on 5 matching bases. Germline V gene lookup returns CDR1 SGDLS and CDR2 YYNGEE. The germline V and J ends were trimmed by 4 bases and 0 bases, with 10 bases remaining between them. This CDR3 region has 14 residues. CDR3 protein: CASSRGLMNTEAFF. The CDR3 DNA reads TGTGCCAGCAGCCGGGGACTCATGAACACTGAAGCTTTCTTT. The whole variable domain, remainder taken from reference TRBV9 and TRBJ1-1, is DSGVTQTPKHLITATGQRVTLRCSPRSGDLSVYWYQQSLDQGLQFLIQYYNGEERAKGNILERFSAQQFPDLHSELNLSSLELGDSALYFCASSRGLMNTEAFFGQGTRLTVV.

The J gene is TRBJ1-2, the V gene TRBV7-2, with a possible D match to TRBD1 (5 bases). The CDR3 is 15 amino acids. Trimming removed 5 bases at V and 5 bases at J, with 18 bases between. Germline CDR1 is SGHTA and CDR2 is FQGNSA. The CDR3, as DNA: TGTGCCAGCAGCCCCCAAGGCCGGGGACTTTATGGCTACACCTTC. Its translation: CASSPQGRGLYGYTF.

The chain uses TRBV30 and TRBJ1-6; D possibly corresponds to TRBD1 (6 bases). Trimming removed 4 bases from V and 0 bases from J, with 19 bases in between. There are 18 residues in the CDR3. CDR1 and CDR2 (germline): GTSNPN, SVGIG (reference sequence). The CDR3 loop reads CAWKHRGNKSSYNSPLHF. The CDR3 DNA is TGTGCCTGGAAGCATAGGGGGAACAAGAGCTCCTATAATTCACCCCTCCACTTT.